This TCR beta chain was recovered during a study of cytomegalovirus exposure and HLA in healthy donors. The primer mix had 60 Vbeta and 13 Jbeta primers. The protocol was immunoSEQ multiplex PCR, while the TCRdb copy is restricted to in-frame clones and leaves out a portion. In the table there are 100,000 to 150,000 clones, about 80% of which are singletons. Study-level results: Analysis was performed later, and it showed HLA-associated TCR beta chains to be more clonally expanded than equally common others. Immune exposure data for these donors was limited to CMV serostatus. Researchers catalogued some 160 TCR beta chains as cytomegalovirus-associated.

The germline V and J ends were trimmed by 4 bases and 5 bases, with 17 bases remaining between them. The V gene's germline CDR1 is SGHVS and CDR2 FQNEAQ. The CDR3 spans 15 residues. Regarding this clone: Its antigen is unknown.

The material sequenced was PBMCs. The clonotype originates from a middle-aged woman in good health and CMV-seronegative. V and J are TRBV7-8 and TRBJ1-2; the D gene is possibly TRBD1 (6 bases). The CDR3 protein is CASSSTRQVRYGYTF. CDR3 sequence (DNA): TGTGCCAGCAGCTCCACCCGACAGGTCCGATATGGCTACACCTTC.